The clone carrying this T cell receptor (beta chain) has only a few counts. This record comes from a study of radiotherapy plus CTLA-4 blockade in lung cancer. Using immunoSEQ multiplex PCR, the repertoire was profiled, and TCRdb retains in-frame clones only, with some absent. This sample has around 44,000 clones, with roughly three quarters found just once. CDR3 length equals 17 residues. The V gene is TRBV21-1, the J gene TRBJ2-3; TRBD2, the D gene given by the table, was not confirmed from the DNA. TRBV21-1 is described as a pseudogene. Sample: peripheral blood, taken from a patient treated with radiotherapy plus ipilimumab. This clonotype was sampled from a human donor with non-small cell lung cancer whose response to radiotherapy plus ipilimumab could not be evaluated. CDR3 bases: TGTGCCAGCAGCAAAGGACTAGCGGGAGGGGGAGGGGATACGCAGTATTTT. Translation: CASSKGLAGGGGDTQYF.